The clone carrying this TCR beta chain appeared many times. Two rounds of multiplex PCR amplified TCR beta CDR3 from genomic DNA. Gene-specific primers for each TRBV and TRBJ gene drove first-round PCR. TCRdb reprocessed the multiplex PCR reads via MiXCR and lists one record per CDR3 protein. Among fewer than 35,000 distinct CDR3 sequences listed, roughly 52% were seen once. These data come from a study of prognosis after radiotherapy for stage I lung cancer. Whole-study context: Radiotherapy was SBRT in 3 to 5 fractions with a biologically effective dose of at least 100 Gy.

For each of two time points, a six-milliliter draw of peripheral blood was taken. The V end lost 5 bases, the J end lost 1 base, and 16 bases lay between the germline ends. Germline CDR1 and CDR2: MDHEN and SYDVKM. CDR3 length: 16 residues. This material consisted of PBMCs, taken before or after stereotactic body radiation therapy (not recorded which). The TCR was taken from a donor of 50 years or more with non-small cell lung cancer. The rearrangement links TRBV28 to TRBJ2-3; possible D gene TRBD1, 6 bases. Here the CDR3 DNA reads TGTGCCAGCAGTGCAGGGACAACAAAGGGCACAGATACGCAGTATTTT. As protein: CASSAGTTKGTDTQYF.